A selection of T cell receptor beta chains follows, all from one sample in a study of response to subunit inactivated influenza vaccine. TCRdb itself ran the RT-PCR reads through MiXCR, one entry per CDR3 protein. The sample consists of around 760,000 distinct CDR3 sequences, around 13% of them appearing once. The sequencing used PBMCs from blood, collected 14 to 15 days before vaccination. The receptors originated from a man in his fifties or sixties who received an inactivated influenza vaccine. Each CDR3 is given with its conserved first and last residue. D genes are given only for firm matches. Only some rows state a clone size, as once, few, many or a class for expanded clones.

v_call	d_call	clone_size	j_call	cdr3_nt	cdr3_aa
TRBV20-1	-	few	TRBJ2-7	TGCAGTGCTAAGAGGGGGACGGCCTCCTACGAGCAGTACTTC	CSAKRGTASYEQYF
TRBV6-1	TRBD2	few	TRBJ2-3	TGTGCCAGCAGTCTCTGGACTAGGGGAAACACAGATACGCAGTATTTT	CASSLWTRGNTDTQYF
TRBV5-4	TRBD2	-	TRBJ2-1	TGTGCCAGCAGCTTGGATAGGACTAGTGCCTACAATGAGCAGTTCTTC	CASSLDRTSAYNEQFF
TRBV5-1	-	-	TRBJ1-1	TGCGCCAGCAGCCAAAAGGGAACATCTGCTGAAGCTTTCTTT	CASSQKGTSAEAFF
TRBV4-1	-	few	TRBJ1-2	TGCGCCAGCAGCCAACCGGGACCGCTTACCGGCTACACCTTC	CASSQPGPLTGYTF
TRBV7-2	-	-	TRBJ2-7	TGTGCCAGCAGCTTCTATTCCGGAACCAGCTCCTACGAGCAGTACTTC	CASSFYSGTSSYEQYF
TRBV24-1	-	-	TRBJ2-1	TGTGCCACCAGTAGACCCGTCAGTGATGAGCAGTTCTTC	CATSRPVSDEQFF
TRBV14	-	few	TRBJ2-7	TGTGCCAGCAGCCAAGTTGGCTATAGGGACGAGCAGTACTTC	CASSQVGYRDEQYF
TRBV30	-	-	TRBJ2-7	TGTGCCTGGAGTGTATGGGCAGGGACCTACGAGCAGTACTTC	CAWSVWAGTYEQYF
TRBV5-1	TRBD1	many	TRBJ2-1	TGCGCCAGCAGCGGACAGGGGACGAATGAGCAGTTCTTC	CASSGQGTNEQFF
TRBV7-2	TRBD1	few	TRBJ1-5	TGTGCCAGCAGCTTAGTACAGGGGACTAATCAGCCCCAGCATTTT	CASSLVQGTNQPQHF